Each of the 8 T cell receptor beta chains below was sequenced from the same sample in a study of T cell responses to AZD1222 COVID-19 vaccine. The table came from immunoSEQ multiplex PCR; TCRdb's copy has only in-frame clones and leaves some out. The data show roughly 250,000 clones, 80% to 95% seen once. Sequenced here: peripheral blood, sampled on day 0 of AZD1222 vaccination. Receptors originate from an adult in good health.

The V gene is TRBV10-1, the J gene TRBJ1-5; D gene uncertain. The V and J ends lost 6 bases and 7 bases respectively, with 13 bases between them. CDR3 length equals 13 residues. The V gene's germline CDR1 is WNHNN and CDR2 SYGVQD (reference sequence). CDR3 nucleotide sequence: TGCGCCAGCAGCCCCGGCGCCGGACAGCCCCAGCATTTT. Encoded protein: CASSPGAGQPQHF.

The chain joins TRBV6-5 to TRBJ2-1, with TRBD1 as a possible D gene (6 bases). Germline V gene sequence: CDR1 MNHEY, CDR2 SVGAGI. The length of the CDR3 is 15 residues. Trimming took off 2 bases at V and 0 bases at J, with 8 bases between the two ends. The CDR3, as DNA: TGTGCCAGCAGTTACCGACAGGACTCCTACAATGAGCAGTTCTTC. It yields the protein CASSYRQDSYNEQFF.

This chain joins TRBV2 and TRBJ1-2; possibly TRBD1 for D (5 bases). Per germline, CDR1 SNHLY and CDR2 FYNNEI. The length of the CDR3 is 14 residues. Trimming took 5 bases from V and 8 from J, leaving 18 bases between them. CDR3 sequence reads: CASSPEVRGGGYTF. The DNA of the CDR3 is TGTGCCAGCAGTCCAGAGGTGAGGGGAGGAGGCTACACCTTC.

The CDR3 is CASSQVSPGNSPLHF. The CDR3 region has the DNA TGTGCCAGCAGCCAAGTTAGCCCTGGGAATTCACCCCTCCACTTT. This rearrangement joins TRBV3-1 (or the pseudogene TRBV3-2) to TRBJ1-6, with D uncertain. Trimming removed 1 base at V and 7 bases at J, with 11 bases between. The CDR3 covers 15 residues. Germline loops: CDR1 LGHDT, CDR2 YNNKEL (reference sequence).

The V gene is TRBV29-1, the J gene TRBJ1-1, with a possible D match to TRBD1 (5 bases). CDR1 is SQVTM, CDR2 ANQGSEA, per germline. The CDR3 is 12 amino acids. Deletions cut 7 bases from V and 1 base from J, with 10 bases between. In DNA form, the CDR3 reads TGCAGCGCCGACAGAGCGAACACTGAAGCTTTCTTT. Translation gives CSADRANTEAFF.

The gene calls are TRBV7-9 and TRBJ2-7; perhaps TRBD2 as D (5 bases). V lost 4 bases and J lost 5, with 18 bases in between. Germline V lookup: CDR1 SEHNR, CDR2 FQNEAQ (reference sequence). The CDR3 is 15 amino acids. The CDR3 sequence is CASSSPRGLRDEQYF. The CDR3 region has the DNA TGTGCCAGCAGCTCCCCCCGCGGACTCCGGGACGAGCAGTACTTC. Full variable domain (missing parts from reference TRBV7-9 and TRBJ2-7): DTGVSQNPRHKITKRGQNVTFRCDPISEHNRLYWYRQTLGQGPEFLTYFQNEAQLEKSRLLSDRFSAERPKGSFSTLEIQRTEQGDSAMYLCASSSPRGLRDEQYFGPGTRLTVT.

V is TRBV18 and J is TRBJ2-2; TRBD2 matches at 9 bases. V lost 3 bases and J lost 11; bases outside the gene matches: 16. CDR1 and CDR2 (germline): KGHSH, LQKENI. The CDR3 sequence is 17 residues long. For the CDR3, the DNA is TGTGCCAGCTCACCCAACTCGGGACTAGCTGCCCCCCTAGAGCTGTTTTTT. It codes for CASSPNSGLAAPLELFF.

The rearrangement joins TRBV13 to TRBJ2-7; the D is unclear. The CDR3 runs to 12 residues. Per the germline V gene, CDR1 is PRHDT and CDR2 is FYEKMQ (reference sequence). V was clipped by 6 bases and J by 0 bases, with 6 bases between them. CDR3 coding DNA: TGTGCCAGCAGAGTTAGCTCCTACGAGCAGTACTTC. Amino acid sequence: CASRVSSYEQYF.